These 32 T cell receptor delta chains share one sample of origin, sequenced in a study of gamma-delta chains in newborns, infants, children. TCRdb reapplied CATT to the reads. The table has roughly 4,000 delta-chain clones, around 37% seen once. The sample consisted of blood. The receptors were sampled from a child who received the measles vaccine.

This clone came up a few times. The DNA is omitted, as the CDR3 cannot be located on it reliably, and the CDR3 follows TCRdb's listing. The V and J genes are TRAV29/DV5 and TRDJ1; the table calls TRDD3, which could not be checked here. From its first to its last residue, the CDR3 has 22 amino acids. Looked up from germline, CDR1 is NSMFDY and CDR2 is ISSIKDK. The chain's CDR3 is CSVLLCSSDFLLVLGFTDKLIF.

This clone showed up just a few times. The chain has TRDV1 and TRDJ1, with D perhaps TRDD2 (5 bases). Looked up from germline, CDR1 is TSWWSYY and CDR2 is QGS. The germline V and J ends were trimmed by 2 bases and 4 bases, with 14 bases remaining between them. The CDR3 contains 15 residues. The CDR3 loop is CALGESEAFFDKLIF. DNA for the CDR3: TGTGCTCTTGGGGAATCGGAGGCCTTCTTCGATAAACTCATCTTT.

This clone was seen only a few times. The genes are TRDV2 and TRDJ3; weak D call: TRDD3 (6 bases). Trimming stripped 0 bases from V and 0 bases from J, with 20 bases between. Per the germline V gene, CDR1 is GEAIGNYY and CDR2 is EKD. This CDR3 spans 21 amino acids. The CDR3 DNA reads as TGTGCCTGTGACACCGGATCCTTTGGGGGGCCGAGCTCCTGGGACACCCGACAGATGTTTTTC. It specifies CACDTGSFGGPSSWDTRQMFF.

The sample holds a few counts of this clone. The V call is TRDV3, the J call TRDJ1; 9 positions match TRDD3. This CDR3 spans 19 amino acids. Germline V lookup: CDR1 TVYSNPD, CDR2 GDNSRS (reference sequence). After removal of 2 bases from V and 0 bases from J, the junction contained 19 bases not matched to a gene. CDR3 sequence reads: CAFGPFPRGDTPYTDKLIF. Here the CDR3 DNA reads TGTGCCTTTGGTCCCTTCCCTAGGGGGGATACCCCGTACACCGATAAACTCATCTTT.

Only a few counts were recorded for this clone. DNA of the CDR3: TGTGCTCTTGGGGAGCTCCGGCCATCGCTACTGGGGGATACAGCAACCGATAAACTCATCTTT. It is translated as CALGELRPSLLGDTATDKLIF. The genes are TRDV1 and TRDJ1; 12 bases line up with TRDD3. Germline V gene sequence: CDR1 TSWWSYY, CDR2 QGS. The J segment lost 2 bases and the V segment lost 3 bases, leaving 19 bases of the junction unmatched. This CDR3 has 21 residues.

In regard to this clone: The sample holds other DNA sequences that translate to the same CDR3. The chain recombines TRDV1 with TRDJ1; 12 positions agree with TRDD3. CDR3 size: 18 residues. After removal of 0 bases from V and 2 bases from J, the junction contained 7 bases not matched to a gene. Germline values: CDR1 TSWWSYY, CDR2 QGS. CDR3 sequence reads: CALGELSWGIRGTDKLIF. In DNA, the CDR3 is TGTGCTCTTGGGGAACTTTCCTGGGGGATACGAGGGACCGATAAACTCATCTTT.

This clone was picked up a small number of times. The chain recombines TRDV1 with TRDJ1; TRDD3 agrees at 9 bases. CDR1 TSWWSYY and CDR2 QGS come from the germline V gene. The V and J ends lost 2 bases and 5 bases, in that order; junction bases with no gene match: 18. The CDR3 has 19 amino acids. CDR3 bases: TGTGCTCTTGGGGAAGAGGCCTACCGGGTCCTGGGGGATTCAGATAAACTCATCTTT. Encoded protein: CALGEEAYRVLGDSDKLIF.

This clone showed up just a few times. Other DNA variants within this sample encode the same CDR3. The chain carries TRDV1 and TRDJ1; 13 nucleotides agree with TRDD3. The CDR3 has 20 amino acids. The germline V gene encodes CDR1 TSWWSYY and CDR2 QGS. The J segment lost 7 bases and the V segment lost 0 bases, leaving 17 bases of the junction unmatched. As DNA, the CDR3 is TGTGCTCTTGGGGAACTTAGGCCCTACTGGGGGATACGGTTAGGAGGTAAACTCATCTTT. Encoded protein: CALGELRPYWGIRLGGKLIF.

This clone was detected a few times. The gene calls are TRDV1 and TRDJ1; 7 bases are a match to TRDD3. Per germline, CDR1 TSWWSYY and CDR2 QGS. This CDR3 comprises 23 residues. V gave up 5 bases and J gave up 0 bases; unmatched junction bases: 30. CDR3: CALGPGFRTYLTGANRDTDKLIF. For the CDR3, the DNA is TGTGCTCTTGGGCCTGGATTCCGAACCTATCTTACTGGGGCCAATAGGGACACCGATAAACTCATCTTT.

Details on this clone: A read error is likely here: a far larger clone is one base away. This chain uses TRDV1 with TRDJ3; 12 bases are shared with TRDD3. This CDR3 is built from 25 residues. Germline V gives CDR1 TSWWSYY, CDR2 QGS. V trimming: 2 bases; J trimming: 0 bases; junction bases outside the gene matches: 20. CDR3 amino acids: CALGERGPLHWGILQSSWDTRQMFF. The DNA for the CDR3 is TGTGCTCTTGGGGAAAGGGGCCCCCTACACTGGGGGATACTTCAAAGCTCCTGGGACACCCGACAGATGTTTTTC.

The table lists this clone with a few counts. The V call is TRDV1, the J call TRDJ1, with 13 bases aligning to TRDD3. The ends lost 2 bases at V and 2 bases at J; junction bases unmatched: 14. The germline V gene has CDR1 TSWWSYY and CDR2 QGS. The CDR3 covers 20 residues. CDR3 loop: CALGEFGTGGYGFWTDKLIF. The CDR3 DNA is TGTGCTCTTGGGGAATTCGGTACTGGGGGATACGGTTTTTGGACCGATAAACTCATCTTT.

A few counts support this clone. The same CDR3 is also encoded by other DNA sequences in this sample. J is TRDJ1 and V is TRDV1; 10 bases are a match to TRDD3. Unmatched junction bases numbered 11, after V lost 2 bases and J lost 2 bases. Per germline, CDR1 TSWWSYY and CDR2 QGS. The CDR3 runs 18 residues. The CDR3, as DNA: TGTGCTCTTGGGGAAGGCCCTCCCGTACTGGGGGATACCGATAAACTCATCTTT. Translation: CALGEGPPVLGDTDKLIF.

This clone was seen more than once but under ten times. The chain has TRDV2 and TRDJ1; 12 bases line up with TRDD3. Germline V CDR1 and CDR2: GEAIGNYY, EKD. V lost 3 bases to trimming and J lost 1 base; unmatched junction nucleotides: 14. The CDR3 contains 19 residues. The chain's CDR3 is CACDAFERLGDTGTDKLIF. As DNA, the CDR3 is TGTGCCTGTGACGCGTTCGAAAGACTGGGGGATACAGGCACCGATAAACTCATCTTT.

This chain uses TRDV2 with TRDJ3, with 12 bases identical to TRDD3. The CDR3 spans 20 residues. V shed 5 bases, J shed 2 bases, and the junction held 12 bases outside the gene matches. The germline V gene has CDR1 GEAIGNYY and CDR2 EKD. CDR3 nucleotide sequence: TGTGCCTGTGCCGTCCGGGACTGGGGGATACCTCCCTGGGACACCCGACAGATGTTTTTC. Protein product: CACAVRDWGIPPWDTRQMFF.

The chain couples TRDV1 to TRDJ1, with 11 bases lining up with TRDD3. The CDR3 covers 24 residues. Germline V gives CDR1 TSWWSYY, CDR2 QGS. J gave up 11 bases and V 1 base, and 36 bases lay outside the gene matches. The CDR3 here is CALGERDLTSPHLVLGDILEPLIF. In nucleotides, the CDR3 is TGTGCTCTTGGGGAACGGGACCTCACTTCCCCTCACCTTGTACTGGGGGATATTCTAGAGCCGCTCATCTTT.

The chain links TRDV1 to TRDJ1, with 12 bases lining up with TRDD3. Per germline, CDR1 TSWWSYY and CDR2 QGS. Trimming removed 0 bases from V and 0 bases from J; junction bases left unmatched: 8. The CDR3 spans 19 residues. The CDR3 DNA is TGTGCTCTTGGGGAACTCGCGACTGGGGGATACACCTACACCGATAAACTCATCTTT. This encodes CALGELATGGYTYTDKLIF.

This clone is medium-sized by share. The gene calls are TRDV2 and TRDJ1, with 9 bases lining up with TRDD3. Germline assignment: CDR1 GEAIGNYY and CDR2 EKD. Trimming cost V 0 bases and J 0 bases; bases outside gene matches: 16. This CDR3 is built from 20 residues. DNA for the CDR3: TGTGCCTGTGACACCGTGCTGGGGGATCCCTTATTCTTTTACACCGATAAACTCATCTTT. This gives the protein CACDTVLGDPLFFYTDKLIF.

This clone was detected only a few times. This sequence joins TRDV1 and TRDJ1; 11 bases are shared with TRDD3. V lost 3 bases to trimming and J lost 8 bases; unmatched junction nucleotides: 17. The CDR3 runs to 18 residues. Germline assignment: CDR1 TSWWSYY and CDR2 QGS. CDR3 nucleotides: TGTGCTCTTGGGGAGCCAAACCTCCCCGTCTGGGGGATACAGAAACTCATCTTT. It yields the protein CALGEPNLPVWGIQKLIF.

The CDR3 region has the DNA TGTGCTCTTGGGGAACCGCCCCGTCCCCTACTGACAGCGGGTAGGGGACTCGCTTCTTTGACAGCACAACTCTTCTTT. Translation gives CALGEPPRPLLTAGRGLASLTAQLFF. V usage is TRDV1 and J usage is TRDJ2; D possibly uses TRDD2 or TRDD3 (5 bases each). Germline loops: CDR1 TSWWSYY, CDR2 QGS. V lost 1 base to trimming and J lost 0 bases, with 39 bases between them. The CDR3 is 26 residues long.

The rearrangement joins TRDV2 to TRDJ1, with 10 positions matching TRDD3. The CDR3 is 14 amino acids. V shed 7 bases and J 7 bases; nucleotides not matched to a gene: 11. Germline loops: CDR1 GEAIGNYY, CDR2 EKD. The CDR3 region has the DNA TGTGCCTGCCGGGCTGGGGGATATAGTGGTAAACTCATCTTT. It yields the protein CACRAGGYSGKLIF.

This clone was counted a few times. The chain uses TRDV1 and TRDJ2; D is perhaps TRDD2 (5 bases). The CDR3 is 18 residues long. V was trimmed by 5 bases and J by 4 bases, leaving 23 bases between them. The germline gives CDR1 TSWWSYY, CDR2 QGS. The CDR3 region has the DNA TGTGCTCTTGGGCCCCCCTACGGGCGTATTCGAAAGACAGCACAACTCTTCTTT. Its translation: CALGPPYGRIRKTAQLFF.

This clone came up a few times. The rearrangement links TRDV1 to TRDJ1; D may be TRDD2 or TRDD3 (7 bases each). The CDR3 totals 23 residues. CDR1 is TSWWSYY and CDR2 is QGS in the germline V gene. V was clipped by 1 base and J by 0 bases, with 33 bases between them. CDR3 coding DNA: TGTGCTCTTGGGGAACCTGATCATTCCTACATGGGGGGATCTCTTTCGTACACCGATAAACTCATCTTT. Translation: CALGEPDHSYMGGSLSYTDKLIF.

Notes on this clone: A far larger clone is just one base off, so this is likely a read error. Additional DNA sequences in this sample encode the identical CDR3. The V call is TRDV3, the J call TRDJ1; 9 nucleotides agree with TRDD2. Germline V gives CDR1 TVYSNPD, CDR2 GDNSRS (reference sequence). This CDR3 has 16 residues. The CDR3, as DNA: TGCGCCTTTCGGCCTTCCTACTGGGGTGACACCGATAAACTCATCTTT. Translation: CAFRPSYWGDTDKLIF.

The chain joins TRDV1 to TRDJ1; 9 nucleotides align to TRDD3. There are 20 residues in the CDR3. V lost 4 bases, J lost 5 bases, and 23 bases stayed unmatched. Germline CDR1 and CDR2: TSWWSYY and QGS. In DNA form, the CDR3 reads TGTGCTCTTGGGGCCACTACTCCCGAGTTGTGCAGGGGGATACCTGATAAACTCATCTTT. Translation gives CALGATTPELCRGIPDKLIF.

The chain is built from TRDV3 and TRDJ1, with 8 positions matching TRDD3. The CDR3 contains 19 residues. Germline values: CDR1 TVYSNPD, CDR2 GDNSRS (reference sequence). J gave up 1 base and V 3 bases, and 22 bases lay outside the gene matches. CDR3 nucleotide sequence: TGTGCCTTCCACCTACCCCGGCCTAGTCGGGATACGCGCACCGATAAACTCATCTTT. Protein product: CAFHLPRPSRDTRTDKLIF.

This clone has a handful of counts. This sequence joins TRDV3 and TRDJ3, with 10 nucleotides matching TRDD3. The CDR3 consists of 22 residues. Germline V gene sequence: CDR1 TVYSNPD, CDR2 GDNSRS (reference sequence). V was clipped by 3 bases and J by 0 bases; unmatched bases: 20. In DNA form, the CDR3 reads TGTGCCTTCCCGCTAACAGGGTGGGGGATACTTAAAAGCTCCTGGGACACCCGACAGATGTTTTTC. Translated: CAFPLTGWGILKSSWDTRQMFF.

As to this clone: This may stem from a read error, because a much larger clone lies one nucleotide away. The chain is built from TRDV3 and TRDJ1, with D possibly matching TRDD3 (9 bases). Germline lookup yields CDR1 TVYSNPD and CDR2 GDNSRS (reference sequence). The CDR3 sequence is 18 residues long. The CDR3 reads CAFGASYPVLGDTDQLIF. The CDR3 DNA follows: TGTGCCTTTGGGGCTTCCTACCCCGTACTGGGGGACACCGATCAACTCATCTTT.

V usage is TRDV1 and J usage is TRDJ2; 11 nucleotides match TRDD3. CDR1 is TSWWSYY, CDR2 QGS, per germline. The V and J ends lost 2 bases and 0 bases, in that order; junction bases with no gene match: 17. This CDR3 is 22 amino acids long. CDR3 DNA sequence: TGTGCTCTTGGGGAAGGGTCGGGCGAGGTGGGGGATACGATCGCTTTGACAGCACAACTCTTCTTT. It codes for CALGEGSGEVGDTIALTAQLFF.

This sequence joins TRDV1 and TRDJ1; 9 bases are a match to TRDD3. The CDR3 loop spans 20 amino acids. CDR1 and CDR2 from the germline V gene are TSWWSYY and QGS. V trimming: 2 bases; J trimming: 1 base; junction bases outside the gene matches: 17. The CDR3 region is CALGELWPQGGILLTDKLIF. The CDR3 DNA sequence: TGTGCTCTTGGGGAATTATGGCCCCAAGGGGGGATACTCCTCACCGATAAACTCATCTTT.

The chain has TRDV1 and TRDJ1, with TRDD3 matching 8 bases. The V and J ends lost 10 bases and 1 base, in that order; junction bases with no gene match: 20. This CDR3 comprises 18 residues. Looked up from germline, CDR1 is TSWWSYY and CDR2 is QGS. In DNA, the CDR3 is TGTGCTCCTATAAGGGGCCTTTACTGGGGGGGAGCCACCGATAAACTCATCTTT. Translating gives CAPIRGLYWGGATDKLIF.

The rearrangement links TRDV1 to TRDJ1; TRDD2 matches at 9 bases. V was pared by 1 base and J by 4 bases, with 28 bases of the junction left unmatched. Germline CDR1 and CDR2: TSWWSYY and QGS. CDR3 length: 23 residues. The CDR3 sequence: CALGERRGPSYDLGGYSRDKLIF. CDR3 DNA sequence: TGTGCTCTTGGGGAACGGCGGGGGCCTTCCTACGATCTGGGGGGCTACTCACGCGATAAACTCATCTTT.

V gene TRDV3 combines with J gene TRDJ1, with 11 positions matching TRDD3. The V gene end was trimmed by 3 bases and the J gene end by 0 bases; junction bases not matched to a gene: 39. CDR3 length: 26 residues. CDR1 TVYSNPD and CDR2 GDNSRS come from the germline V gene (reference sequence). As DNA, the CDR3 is TGTGCCTTCCCGCTACCTTCGGCCTTCCTAAAGCCAAACGTACTGGGGGATAGGTGGGACACCGATAAACTCATCTTT. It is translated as CAFPLPSAFLKPNVLGDRWDTDKLIF.